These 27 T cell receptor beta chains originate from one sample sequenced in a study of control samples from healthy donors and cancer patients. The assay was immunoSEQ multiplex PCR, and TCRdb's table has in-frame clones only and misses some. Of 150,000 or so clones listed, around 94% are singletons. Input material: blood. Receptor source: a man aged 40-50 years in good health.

In nucleotides, the CDR3 is TGTGCCAGCAGCCCAGGGGGTGGATCAGAGACCCAGTACTTC. Translation: CASSPGGGSETQYF. The chain combines TRBV7-9 with TRBJ2-5, with 7 bases that match TRBD1. CDR1 SEHNR and CDR2 FQNEAQ come from the germline V gene (reference sequence). J gave up 4 bases and V 5 bases, and 7 bases lay outside the gene matches. The CDR3 spans 14 residues.

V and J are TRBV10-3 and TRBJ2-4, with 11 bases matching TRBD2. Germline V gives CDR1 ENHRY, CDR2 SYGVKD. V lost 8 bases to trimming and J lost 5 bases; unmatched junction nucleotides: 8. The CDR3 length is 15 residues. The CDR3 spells CAIRSGLAEENIQYF. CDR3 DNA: TGTGCCATCCGGTCGGGACTAGCGGAGGAAAACATTCAGTACTTC.

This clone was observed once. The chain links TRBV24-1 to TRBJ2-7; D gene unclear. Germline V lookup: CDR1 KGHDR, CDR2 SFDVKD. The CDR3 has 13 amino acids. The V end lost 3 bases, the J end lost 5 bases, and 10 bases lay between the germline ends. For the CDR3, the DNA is TGTGCCACCAGTGATCTGAACGCCGACGAGCAGTACTTC. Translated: CATSDLNADEQYF.

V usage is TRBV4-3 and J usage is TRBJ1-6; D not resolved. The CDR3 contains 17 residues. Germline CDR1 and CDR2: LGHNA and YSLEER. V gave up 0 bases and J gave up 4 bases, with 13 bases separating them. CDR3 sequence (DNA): TGCGCCAGCAGCCAAGATCTTGGACTTACTTATAATTCACCCCTCCACTTT. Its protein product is CASSQDLGLTYNSPLHF.

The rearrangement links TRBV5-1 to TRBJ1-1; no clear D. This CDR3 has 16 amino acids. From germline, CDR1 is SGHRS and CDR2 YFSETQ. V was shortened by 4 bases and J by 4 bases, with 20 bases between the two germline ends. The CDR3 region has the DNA TGCGCCAGCAGCAAGAAGGTTATCGGGGAACTCACTGAAGCTTTCTTT. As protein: CASSKKVIGELTEAFF.

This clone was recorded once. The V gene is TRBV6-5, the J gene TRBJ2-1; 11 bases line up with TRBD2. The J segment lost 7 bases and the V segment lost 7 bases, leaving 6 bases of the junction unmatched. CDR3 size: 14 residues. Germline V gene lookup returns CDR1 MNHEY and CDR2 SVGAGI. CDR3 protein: CASITSGGGNEQFF. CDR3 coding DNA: TGTGCCAGCATCACTAGCGGGGGAGGGAATGAGCAGTTCTTC.

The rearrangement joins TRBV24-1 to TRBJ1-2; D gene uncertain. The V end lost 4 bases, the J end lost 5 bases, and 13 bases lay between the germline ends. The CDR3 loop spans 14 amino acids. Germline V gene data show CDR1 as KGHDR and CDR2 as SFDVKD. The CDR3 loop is CATSDRTPPYGYTF. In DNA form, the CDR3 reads TGTGCCACCAGTGACCGGACCCCTCCTTATGGCTACACCTTC.

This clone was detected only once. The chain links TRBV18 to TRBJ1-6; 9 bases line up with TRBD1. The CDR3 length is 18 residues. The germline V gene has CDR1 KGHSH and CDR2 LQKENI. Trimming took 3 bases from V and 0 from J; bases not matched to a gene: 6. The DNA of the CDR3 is TGTGCCAGCTCACCCACCGGGACAGGGAGCTCCTATAATTCACCCCTCCACTTT. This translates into CASSPTGTGSSYNSPLHF.

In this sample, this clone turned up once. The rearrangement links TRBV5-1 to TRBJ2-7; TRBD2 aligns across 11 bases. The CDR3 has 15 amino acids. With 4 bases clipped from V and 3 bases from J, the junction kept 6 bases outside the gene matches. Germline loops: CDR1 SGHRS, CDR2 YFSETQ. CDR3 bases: TGCGCCAGCAGCGTCGGACTAGCGGGTGGCTACGAGCAGTACTTC. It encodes CASSVGLAGGYEQYF. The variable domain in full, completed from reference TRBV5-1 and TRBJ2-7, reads KAGVTQTPRYLIKTRGQQVTLSCSPISGHRSVSWYQQTPGQGLQFLFEYFSETQRNKGNFPGRFSGRQFSNSRSEMNVSTLELGDSALYLCASSVGLAGGYEQYFGPGTRLTVT.

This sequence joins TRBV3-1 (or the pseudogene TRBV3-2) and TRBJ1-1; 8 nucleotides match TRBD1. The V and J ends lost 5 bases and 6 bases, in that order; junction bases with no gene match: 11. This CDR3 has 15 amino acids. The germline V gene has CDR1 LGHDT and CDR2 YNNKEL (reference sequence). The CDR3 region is CASSDGQGGFSEAFF. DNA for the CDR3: TGTGCCAGCAGCGACGGACAGGGAGGATTCTCTGAAGCTTTCTTT.

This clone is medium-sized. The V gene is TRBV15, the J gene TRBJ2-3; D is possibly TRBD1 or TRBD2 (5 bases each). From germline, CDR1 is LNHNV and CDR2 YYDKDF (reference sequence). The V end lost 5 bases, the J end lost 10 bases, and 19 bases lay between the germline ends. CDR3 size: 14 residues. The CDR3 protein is CATSQGVYETAQYF. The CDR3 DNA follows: TGTGCCACCAGCCAGGGAGTCTACGAGACGGCGCAGTATTTT.

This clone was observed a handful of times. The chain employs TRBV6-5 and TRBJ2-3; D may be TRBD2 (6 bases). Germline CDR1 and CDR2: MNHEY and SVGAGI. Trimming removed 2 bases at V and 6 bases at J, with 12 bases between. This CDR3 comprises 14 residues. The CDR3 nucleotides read TGTGCCAGCAGTTACGGGACTCCGCGGGATACGCAGTATTTT. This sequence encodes CASSYGTPRDTQYF.

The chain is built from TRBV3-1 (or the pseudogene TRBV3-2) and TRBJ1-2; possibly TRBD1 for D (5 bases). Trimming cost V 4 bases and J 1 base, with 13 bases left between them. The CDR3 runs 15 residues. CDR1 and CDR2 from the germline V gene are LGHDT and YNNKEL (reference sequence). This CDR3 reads CASSPNGHFNYGYTF. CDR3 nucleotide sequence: TGTGCCAGCAGCCCAAATGGACACTTTAACTATGGCTACACCTTC.

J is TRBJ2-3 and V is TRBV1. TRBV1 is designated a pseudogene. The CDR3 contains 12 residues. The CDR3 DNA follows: TGCACCAGCAGCCAAGTGAAAGATACGCAGTATTTT. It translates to CTSSQVKDTQYF.

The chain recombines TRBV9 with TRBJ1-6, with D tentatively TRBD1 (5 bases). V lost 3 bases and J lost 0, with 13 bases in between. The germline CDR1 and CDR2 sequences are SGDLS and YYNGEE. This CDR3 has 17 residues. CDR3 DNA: TGTGCCAGCAGCGACAGGCCGACGAGCTCCTATAATTCACCCCTCCACTTT. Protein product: CASSDRPTSSYNSPLHF.

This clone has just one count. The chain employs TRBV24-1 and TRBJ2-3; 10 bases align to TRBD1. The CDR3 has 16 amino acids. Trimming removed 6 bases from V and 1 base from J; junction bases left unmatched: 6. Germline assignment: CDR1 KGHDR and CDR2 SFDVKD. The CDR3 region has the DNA TGTGCCACCAGTACTCCCGGGACAGGGGGCACAGATACGCAGTATTTT. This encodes CATSTPGTGGTDTQYF.

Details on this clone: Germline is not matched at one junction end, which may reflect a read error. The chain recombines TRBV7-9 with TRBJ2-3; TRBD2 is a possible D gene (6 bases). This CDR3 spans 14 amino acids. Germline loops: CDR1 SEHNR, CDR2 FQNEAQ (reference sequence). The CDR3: CASSLGGVTNTQYF. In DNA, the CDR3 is TGTGCCAGCAGCTTAGGGGGGGTCACAAATACGCAGTATTTT.

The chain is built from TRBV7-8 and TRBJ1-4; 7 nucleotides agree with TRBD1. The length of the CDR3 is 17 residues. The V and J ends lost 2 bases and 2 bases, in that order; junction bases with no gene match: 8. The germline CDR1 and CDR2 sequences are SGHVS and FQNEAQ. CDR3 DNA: TGTGCCAGCAGCTTATGGGGCAGGGGGTCGACTAATGAAAAACTGTTTTTT. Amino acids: CASSLWGRGSTNEKLFF.

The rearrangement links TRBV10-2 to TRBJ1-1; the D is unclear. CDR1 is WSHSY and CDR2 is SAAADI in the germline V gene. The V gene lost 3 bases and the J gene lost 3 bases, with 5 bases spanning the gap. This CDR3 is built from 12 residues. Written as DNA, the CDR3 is TGCGCCAGCAGTGAACAGTACACTGAAGCTTTCTTT. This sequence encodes CASSEQYTEAFF.

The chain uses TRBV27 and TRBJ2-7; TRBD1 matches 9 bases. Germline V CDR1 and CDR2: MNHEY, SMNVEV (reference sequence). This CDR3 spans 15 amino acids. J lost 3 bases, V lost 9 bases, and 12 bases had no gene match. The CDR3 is CASAAWGQGIYEQYF. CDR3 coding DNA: TGTGCCAGTGCTGCCTGGGGACAGGGTATCTACGAGCAGTACTTC.

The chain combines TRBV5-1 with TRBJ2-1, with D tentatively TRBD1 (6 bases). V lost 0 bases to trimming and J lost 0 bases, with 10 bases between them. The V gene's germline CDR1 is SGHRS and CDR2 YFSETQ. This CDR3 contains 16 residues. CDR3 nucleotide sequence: TGCGCCAGCAGCTTGGTGGGACACGTCTCCTACAATGAGCAGTTCTTC. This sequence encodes CASSLVGHVSYNEQFF.

CDR3: CASSWGLAGAGDTQYF. The CDR3 DNA reads TGTGCCAGCAGCTGGGGACTAGCGGGGGCGGGCGATACGCAGTATTTT. The chain couples TRBV5-6 to TRBJ2-3, with TRBD2 matching 14 bases. J gave up 6 bases and V 3 bases, and 6 bases lay outside the gene matches. This CDR3 has 16 residues. From germline, CDR1 is SGHDT and CDR2 YYEEEE. The full variable domain, in which reference TRBV5-6 and TRBJ2-3 provide the parts outside the CDR3, is DAGVTQSPTHLIKTRGQQVTLRCSPKSGHDTVSWYQQALGQGPQFIFQYYEEEERQRGNFPDRFSGHQFPNYSSELNVNALLLGDSALYLCASSWGLAGAGDTQYFGPGTRLTVL.

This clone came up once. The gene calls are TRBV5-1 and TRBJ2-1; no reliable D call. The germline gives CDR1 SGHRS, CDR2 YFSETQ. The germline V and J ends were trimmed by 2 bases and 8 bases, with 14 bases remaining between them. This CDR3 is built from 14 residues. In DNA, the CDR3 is TGCGCCAGCAGCTTAAGGAATAGTATTGATGAGCAGTTCTTC. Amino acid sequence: CASSLRNSIDEQFF.

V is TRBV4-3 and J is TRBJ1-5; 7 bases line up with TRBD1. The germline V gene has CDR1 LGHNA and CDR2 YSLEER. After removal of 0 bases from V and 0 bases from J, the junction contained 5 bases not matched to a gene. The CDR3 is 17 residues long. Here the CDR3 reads CASSQDAGTVSNQPQHF. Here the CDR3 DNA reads TGCGCCAGCAGCCAAGATGCCGGGACAGTTAGCAATCAGCCCCAGCATTTT.

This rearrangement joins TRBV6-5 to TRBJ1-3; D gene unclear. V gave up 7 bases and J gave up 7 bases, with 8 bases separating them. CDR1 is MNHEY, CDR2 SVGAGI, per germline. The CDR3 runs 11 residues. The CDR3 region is CASKTSNTIYF. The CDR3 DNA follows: TGTGCCAGCAAAACGAGTAACACCATATATTTT.

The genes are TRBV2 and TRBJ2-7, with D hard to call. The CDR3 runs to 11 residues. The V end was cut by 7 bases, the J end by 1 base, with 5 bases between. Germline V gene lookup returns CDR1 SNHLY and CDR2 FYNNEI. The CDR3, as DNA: TGTGCCAGCACCTCTTCCTACGAGCAGTACTTC. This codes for CASTSSYEQYF. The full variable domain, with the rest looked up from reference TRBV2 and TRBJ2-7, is EPEVTQTPSHQVTQMGQEVILRCVPISNHLYFYWYRQILGQKVEFLVSFYNNEISEKSEIFDDQFSVERPDGSNFTLKIRSTKLEDSAMYFCASTSSYEQYFGPGTRLTVT.

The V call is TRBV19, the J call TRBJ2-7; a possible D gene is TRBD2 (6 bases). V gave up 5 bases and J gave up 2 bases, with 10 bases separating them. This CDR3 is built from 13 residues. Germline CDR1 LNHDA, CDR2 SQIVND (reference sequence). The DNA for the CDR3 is TGTGCCAGTAGTTTTAGCGGACCCTACGAGCAGTACTTC. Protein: CASSFSGPYEQYF. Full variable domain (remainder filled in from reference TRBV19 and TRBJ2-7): DGGITQSPKYLFRKEGQNVTLSCEQNLNHDAMYWYRQDPGQGLRLIYYSQIVNDFQKGDIAEGYSVSREKKESFPLTVTSAQKNPTAFYLCASSFSGPYEQYFGPGTRLTVT.